The entry that follows covers one TCR beta chain sequence. These data come from a study of identifying expanded T cells in peripheral blood. CDR3 size: 16 residues. Per germline, CDR1 SNHLY and CDR2 FYNNEI. V shed 5 bases, J shed 6 bases, and the junction held 8 bases outside the gene matches. Only in-frame clones appear in the TCRdb table, and some are missing; sequencing was by immunoSEQ multiplex PCR. The table lists some 95,000 clones, 70% to 90% of them singletons, with approximately 5% in the top ten. The sequence was obtained from a person aged 18 to 69 in good health. Material for sequencing was blood. The J gene is TRBJ1-5, the V gene TRBV2; 12 bases are a match to TRBD1. DNA of the CDR3: TGTGCCAGCAGTTCCGGGACAGGGGGCGCGGGTCAGCCCCAGCATTTT. It is translated as CASSSGTGGAGQPQHF.